Below are 32 T cell receptor beta chains sequenced from a single sample in a study of T cell responses to AZD1222 COVID-19 vaccine. Clones were read by immunoSEQ multiplex PCR, and TCRdb kept only the in-frame ones, dropping some. The profile shows 100,000 to 120,000 clones, approximately 90% of them singletons. Material: peripheral blood, obtained on day 0 of AZD1222 vaccination. These receptors all stem from an adult in good health.

The V and J genes are TRBV11-2 and TRBJ1-3, with D uncertain. CDR3 length: 16 residues. The germline gives CDR1 SGHAT, CDR2 FQNNGV. Trimming left V 9 bases short and J 0 bases short, with 18 bases between. In DNA form, the CDR3 reads TGTGCCAGTATTGACGGACGGAGCCTCTCTGGAAACACCATATATTTT. Encoded protein: CASIDGRSLSGNTIYF. Combining the CDR3 with reference TRBV11-2 and TRBJ1-3 gives the whole variable domain EAGVAQSPRYKIIEKRQSVAFWCNPISGHATLYWYQQILGQGPKLLIQFQNNGVVDDSQLPKDRFSAERLKGVDSTLKIQPAKLEDSAVYLCASIDGRSLSGNTIYFGEGSWLTVV.

The chain has TRBV9 and TRBJ2-5; 12 positions match TRBD2. This CDR3 contains 15 residues. Germline CDR1 SGDLS, CDR2 YYNGEE. J was trimmed by 5 bases and V by 2 bases; bases with no gene match: 4. The CDR3 bases are TGTGCCAGCAGCGTCTCTAGCGGGGGGGCGGAGACCCAGTACTTC. It codes for CASSVSSGGAETQYF.

V and J are TRBV15 and TRBJ1-1; no definite D call. This CDR3 comprises 12 residues. CDR1 is LNHNV and CDR2 is YYDKDF in the germline V gene (reference sequence). V was shortened by 3 bases and J by 3 bases, with 5 bases between the two germline ends. Written as DNA, the CDR3 is TGTGCCACCAGCAGTTCGGACACTGAAGCTTTCTTT. This codes for CATSSSDTEAFF.

This chain uses TRBV28 with TRBJ2-7, with 11 bases lining up with TRBD1. CDR1 MDHEN and CDR2 SYDVKM come from the germline V gene. The CDR3 contains 15 residues. With 7 bases clipped from V and 3 bases from J, the junction kept 8 bases outside the gene matches. CDR3 nucleotide sequence: TGTGCCAGCACCTCGGCCGGGACAGGGGGCTACGAGCAGTACTTC. Translated: CASTSAGTGGYEQYF.

This chain links TRBV6-5 with TRBJ1-5; D is unclear. This CDR3 spans 10 amino acids. The germline CDR1 and CDR2 sequences are MNHEY and SVGAGI. V lost 10 bases and J 1 base, leaving 2 bases between the germline ends. The CDR3 here is CAISNQPQHF. In DNA form, the CDR3 reads TGTGCCATAAGCAATCAGCCCCAGCATTTT.

V and J are TRBV11-2 and TRBJ1-6, with D uncertain. Deletions cut 5 bases from V and 8 bases from J, with 10 bases between. The CDR3 runs 13 residues. Germline-derived CDR1 and CDR2 are SGHAT and FQNNGV. CDR3 sequence: CASSPEQYSPLHF. The CDR3 DNA sequence: TGTGCCAGCAGCCCCGAACAGTATTCACCCCTCCACTTT.

The chain is built from TRBV12-3 or TRBV12-4 and TRBJ1-6, with D possibly being TRBD1 (5 bases). The CDR3 is 13 amino acids. Deletions cut 6 bases from V and 8 bases from J, with 11 bases between. The chain's CDR3 is CASRRGEDSPLHF. The CDR3 nucleotides are TGTGCCAGCAGGCGGGGCGAGGATTCACCCCTCCACTTT.

The gene calls are TRBV6-5 and TRBJ1-1; D is possibly TRBD1 (5 bases). The CDR3 is 13 residues long. From germline, CDR1 is MNHEY and CDR2 SVGAGI. CDR3 DNA: TGTGCTAGCCGGGGCCACGAGAACACTGAAGCTTTCTTT. Its protein is CASRGHENTEAFF.

In regard to this clone: This specimen includes other DNA sequences encoding the same CDR3. The chain recombines TRBV28 with TRBJ1-5, with D possibly being TRBD1 (5 bases). Germline assignment: CDR1 MDHEN and CDR2 SYDVKM. CDR3 length equals 12 residues. V shed 3 bases and J shed 7 bases, with 7 bases lying between them. CDR3 DNA: TGTGCCAGCAGTTTGGGGGGGCAGCCCCAGCATTTT. It is translated as CASSLGGQPQHF.

The rearrangement links TRBV7-2 to TRBJ2-2, with 7 bases lining up with TRBD1. Per the germline V gene, CDR1 is SGHTA and CDR2 is FQGNSA. With V trimmed by 2 bases and J by 4 bases, 4 bases remained unmatched. The CDR3 totals 15 residues. In DNA, the CDR3 is TGTGCCAGCAGCTTAACAGGGGTGGGCACCGGGGAGCTGTTTTTT. Its protein product is CASSLTGVGTGELFF.

This chain links TRBV28 with TRBJ1-2; the D is unclear. The V gene's germline CDR1 is MDHEN and CDR2 SYDVKM. V was clipped by 2 bases and J by 4 bases, with 11 bases between them. This CDR3 is built from 14 residues. The CDR3 region is CASSLQVHIYGYTF. The CDR3 DNA follows: TGTGCCAGCAGTTTACAGGTACATATCTATGGCTACACCTTC.

The chain employs TRBV30 and TRBJ2-1; 12 bases align to TRBD2. This CDR3 has 15 amino acids. Germline trimming cut 3 bases from V and 7 bases from J; bases unmatched to any gene: 7. Germline loops: CDR1 GTSNPN, CDR2 SVGIG (reference sequence). The DNA for the CDR3 is TGTGCCTGGAGCCCTAGCGGGGGGGCGGAAAATGAGCAGTTCTTC. Translating it yields CAWSPSGGAENEQFF.

The chain couples TRBV7-9 to TRBJ1-2, with D tentatively TRBD1 (5 bases). Germline CDR1 is SEHNR and CDR2 is FQNEAQ (reference sequence). V gave up 5 bases and J gave up 0 bases, with 16 bases separating them. This CDR3 has 16 residues. CDR3 bases: TGTGCCAGCAGCCCCCACCGGGACGTAACTAACTATGGCTACACCTTC. As protein: CASSPHRDVTNYGYTF.

This chain uses TRBV5-6 with TRBJ2-7; D call uncertain. Per germline, CDR1 SGHDT and CDR2 YYEEEE. V was clipped by 0 bases and J by 5 bases, with 12 bases between them. This CDR3 comprises 14 residues. CDR3 DNA: TGTGCCAGCAGCTTGGGCTGGGCTAACAACGAGCAGTACTTC. It translates to CASSLGWANNEQYF.

The sample holds one count of this clone. The chain has TRBV30 and TRBJ2-3; 12 nucleotides match TRBD2. The germline V gene has CDR1 GTSNPN and CDR2 SVGIG (reference sequence). Trimming at V came to 1 base and at J to 8 bases, leaving 4 bases not matched to a gene. CDR3 length equals 14 residues. The CDR3 here is CAWSASGGVGTQYF. The CDR3 DNA follows: TGTGCCTGGAGTGCTAGCGGGGGGGTCGGTACGCAGTATTTT. The variable domain in full, completed from reference TRBV30 and TRBJ2-3, reads SQTIHQWPATLVQPVGSPLSLECTVEGTSNPNLYWYRQAAGRGLQLLFYSVGIGQISSEVPQNLSASRPQDRQFILSSKKLLLSDSGFYLCAWSASGGVGTQYFGPGTRLTVL.

The V gene is TRBV7-3, the J gene TRBJ1-1; D unclear. This CDR3 has 13 amino acids. CDR1 SGHTA and CDR2 FQGTGA come from the germline V gene. V was shortened by 3 bases and J by 4 bases, with 9 bases between the two germline ends. CDR3 bases: TGTGCCAGCAGCTTGGGCTTCCCCACTGAAGCTTTCTTT. This sequence encodes CASSLGFPTEAFF.

This clone appeared once. The rearrangement uses TRBV3-1 (or the pseudogene TRBV3-2) and TRBJ2-1; D is undetermined. Trimming took 4 bases from V and 0 from J, leaving 10 bases between them. This CDR3 comprises 15 residues. Looked up from germline, CDR1 is LGHDT and CDR2 is YNNKEL (reference sequence). CDR3 in amino acids: CASSLVFVSYNEQFF. The CDR3 region has the DNA TGTGCCAGCAGCCTCGTTTTTGTCTCCTACAATGAGCAGTTCTTC.

Note on this clone: Other nucleotide sequences in the sample specify the same CDR3. This rearrangement joins TRBV19 to TRBJ1-1; D is uncertain. Germline CDR1 reads LNHDA; CDR2 reads SQIVND (reference sequence). V lost 3 bases and J 4 bases, leaving 6 bases between the germline ends. This CDR3 comprises 12 residues. The CDR3 reads CASSIGRTEAFF. The CDR3 DNA sequence: TGTGCCAGTAGTATCGGTCGCACTGAAGCTTTCTTT.

V and J are TRBV9 and TRBJ1-2; D is possibly TRBD1 (5 bases). There are 15 residues in the CDR3. CDR1 SGDLS and CDR2 YYNGEE come from the germline V gene. Trimming cost V 0 bases and J 4 bases, with 13 bases left between them. The CDR3 DNA reads as TGTGCCAGCAGCGTAGACCCTGCAGGGAGCTATGGCTACACCTTC. Its protein product is CASSVDPAGSYGYTF.

This chain links TRBV2 with TRBJ2-6, with a weak D call TRBD1 (5 bases). This CDR3 contains 17 residues. Trimming pared 2 bases from V and 0 bases from J, leaving 11 bases between. The germline V gene encodes CDR1 SNHLY and CDR2 FYNNEI. CDR3 DNA: TGTGCCAGCAGTGAAAGGGGCAGTAGCTCTGGGGCCAACGTCCTGACTTTC. Translating gives CASSERGSSSGANVLTF.

Only a few counts were recorded for this clone. The chain has TRBV6-5 and TRBJ2-2, with TRBD2 identical over 10 bases. There are 15 residues in the CDR3. The germline V gene encodes CDR1 MNHEY and CDR2 SVGAGI. The V segment lost 7 bases and the J segment 1 base; nucleotides outside the gene matches: 3. The CDR3 bases are TGTGCCAGCATAATAGCGGGGGGGAACACCGGGGAGCTGTTTTTT. Its translation: CASIIAGGNTGELFF.

This chain links TRBV27 with TRBJ1-3; D not resolved. Trimming pared 0 bases from V and 0 bases from J, leaving 6 bases between. CDR3 length: 15 amino acids. Germline-derived CDR1 and CDR2 are MNHEY and SMNVEV (reference sequence). The CDR3 region has the DNA TGTGCCAGCAGTTTATCGTGGGGCTCTGGAAACACCATATATTTT. Residues: CASSLSWGSGNTIYF.

The genes are TRBV12-3 or TRBV12-4 and TRBJ1-1; no definite D call. Trimming stripped 6 bases from V and 2 bases from J, with 10 bases between. The CDR3 runs to 13 residues. The CDR3 reads CASSLTGNTEAFF. The CDR3 DNA reads TGTGCCAGCAGCCTGACCGGCAACACTGAAGCTTTCTTT.

The CDR3 protein is CASSQNRLTQPQHF. The CDR3 region has the DNA TGTGCCAGCAGCCAAAACAGATTAACTCAGCCCCAGCATTTT. The rearrangement joins TRBV3-1 (or the pseudogene TRBV3-2) to TRBJ1-5; no reliable D call. CDR3 length: 14 amino acids. Germline V gives CDR1 LGHDT, CDR2 YNNKEL (reference sequence). Trimming stripped 2 bases from V and 6 bases from J, with 11 bases between.

There are a few counts of this clone. In DNA form, the CDR3 reads TGTGCCAGCTCCAGGGGGGGGAACGGTTCACCCCTCCACTTT. Protein product: CASSRGGNGSPLHF. The chain is built from TRBV6-5 and TRBJ1-6; 7 nucleotides agree with TRBD1. The V segment lost 8 bases and the J segment 9 bases; nucleotides outside the gene matches: 10. The CDR3 sequence is 14 residues long. CDR1 is MNHEY and CDR2 is SVGAGI in the germline V gene.

The V gene is TRBV5-1, the J gene TRBJ1-5; D not resolved. The CDR3 runs 14 residues. Between the trimmed V and J ends, which lost 0 bases and 2 bases, there was a span of 6 bases. The germline V gene has CDR1 SGHRS and CDR2 YFSETQ. CDR3: CASSLEPGNQPQHF. The CDR3 bases are TGCGCCAGCAGCTTGGAACCTGGCAATCAGCCCCAGCATTTT.

The chain uses TRBV28 and TRBJ2-5, with 7 bases lining up with TRBD2. The V gene end was trimmed by 10 bases and the J gene end by 4 bases; junction bases not matched to a gene: 12. This CDR3 has 14 amino acids. Per germline, CDR1 MDHEN and CDR2 SYDVKM. The chain's CDR3 is CATSWGGGRETQYF. In DNA form, the CDR3 reads TGTGCCACCTCGTGGGGGGGAGGGAGAGAGACCCAGTACTTC.

The chain has TRBV28 and TRBJ2-1, with TRBD2 matching over 9 bases. The CDR3 has 17 residues. Germline loops: CDR1 MDHEN, CDR2 SYDVKM. V trimming: 5 bases; J trimming: 7 bases; junction bases outside the gene matches: 15. Here the CDR3 DNA reads TGTGCCAGCAGTGGGCCCCCGGGACTAGCTTTAGGGAATGAGCAGTTCTTC. It codes for CASSGPPGLALGNEQFF.

The J gene is TRBJ1-5, the V gene TRBV28; 8 positions agree with TRBD1. This CDR3 comprises 14 residues. The V gene end was trimmed by 2 bases and the J gene end by 7 bases; junction bases not matched to a gene: 4. CDR1 and CDR2 (germline): MDHEN, SYDVKM. CDR3 coding DNA: TGTGCCAGCAGTTTAGTGACAGGGGTGCAGCCCCAGCATTTT. This codes for CASSLVTGVQPQHF.

V gene TRBV5-5 combines with J gene TRBJ1-2; 12 bases are a match to TRBD1. CDR1 and CDR2 (germline): SGHKS, YYEKEE (reference sequence). The CDR3 spans 16 residues. Losses at the gene ends were 4 bases for V and 6 bases for J; bases not matched to a gene: 10. CDR3 sequence (DNA): TGTGCCAGCAGCACAACCACCGGGACAGGGGGCCATGGCTACACCTTC. Residues: CASSTTTGTGGHGYTF.

V usage is TRBV5-1 and J usage is TRBJ2-5, with a possible D match to TRBD1 (6 bases). The length of the CDR3 is 15 residues. CDR1 is SGHRS, CDR2 YFSETQ, per germline. The V and J ends lost 3 bases and 5 bases respectively, with 17 bases between them. DNA of the CDR3: TGCGCCAGCAGCTCCTCGCAGGGGCTGGGGGAGACCCAGTACTTC. It translates to CASSSSQGLGETQYF. The full variable domain, rest sourced from reference TRBV5-1 and TRBJ2-5, is KAGVTQTPRYLIKTRGQQVTLSCSPISGHRSVSWYQQTPGQGLQFLFEYFSETQRNKGNFPGRFSGRQFSNSRSEMNVSTLELGDSALYLCASSSSQGLGETQYFGPGTRLLVL.

This chain connects TRBV7-8 to TRBJ2-5; 7 nucleotides agree with TRBD2. Germline assignment: CDR1 SGHVS and CDR2 FQNEAQ. This CDR3 contains 16 residues. The ends lost 2 bases at V and 5 bases at J; junction bases unmatched: 11. The CDR3 region has the DNA TGTGCCAGCAGCTTACGCGGTTCTAGCGGTTTCGAGACCCAGTACTTC. It yields the protein CASSLRGSSGFETQYF. Variable domain in full (rest from reference TRBV7-8 and TRBJ2-5): GAGVSQSPRYKVAKRGQDVALRCDPISGHVSLFWYQQALGQGPEFLTYFQNEAQLDKSGLPSDRFFAERPEGSVSTLKIQRTQQEDSAVYLCASSLRGSSGFETQYFGPGTRLLVL.